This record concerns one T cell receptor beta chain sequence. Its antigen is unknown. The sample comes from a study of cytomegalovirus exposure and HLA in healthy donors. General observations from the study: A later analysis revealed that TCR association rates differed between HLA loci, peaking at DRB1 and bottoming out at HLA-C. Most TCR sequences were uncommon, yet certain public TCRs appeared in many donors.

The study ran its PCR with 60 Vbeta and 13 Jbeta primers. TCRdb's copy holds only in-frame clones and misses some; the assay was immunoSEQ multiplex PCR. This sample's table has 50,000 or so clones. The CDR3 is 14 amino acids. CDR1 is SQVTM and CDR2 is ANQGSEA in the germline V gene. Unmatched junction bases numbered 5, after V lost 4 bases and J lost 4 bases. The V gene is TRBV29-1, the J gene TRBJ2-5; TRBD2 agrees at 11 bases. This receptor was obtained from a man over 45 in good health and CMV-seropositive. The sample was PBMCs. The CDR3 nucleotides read TGCAGCGTTGGTAGCGGGAGGGCCGTAGAGACCCAGTACTTC. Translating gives CSVGSGRAVETQYF.